The count of the clone carrying this TCR beta chain is one. Its antigen is still unknown. CDR1 is MNHNY, CDR2 SVGAGI, per germline (reference sequence). The CDR3 is 15 residues long. These data come from a study of blood T cells in healthy people across ages. Through a sample-barcoded 5' primer and a J-beta primer mix, a second PCR was run for roughly 6 to 11 cycles. One entry per CDR3 protein results from TCRdb running MiXCR on the 5' RACE reads. The sample has roughly 730,000 distinct CDR3 sequences; just over 55% are singletons. Russia was home to the donors, healthy Caucasian individuals aged 6 to 90. Findings and caveats of the study: Age brought a roughly linear fall in TCR beta diversity measured per million T cells.

This chain uses TRBV6-6 with TRBJ2-7; 11 bases are shared with TRBD1. The J call could be wrong; TRBJ2-5 is a better fit for the DNA end. This TCR was sampled from a man aged 40-49 years in good health. The specimen was blood. The DNA for the CDR3 is TGTGCCAGCAGTGGACAGGGGGCATGGAGGGAGACCCAGTACTTC. Amino acid sequence: CASSGQGAWRETQYF.